The 28 T cell receptor beta chains reported below all come from one sample, sequenced in a study of T cell responses to AZD1222 COVID-19 vaccine. Produced via immunoSEQ multiplex PCR; TCRdb's table is partial and in-frame only. The data contain 65,000 to 85,000 clones, 90% of them singletons. Material: peripheral blood, obtained on day 0 of AZD1222 vaccination. All receptors derive from an adult in good health.

The V and J genes are TRBV14 and TRBJ2-5; 7 bases fit TRBD2. V gave up 4 bases and J gave up 4 bases; unmatched junction bases: 0. This CDR3 spans 12 amino acids. Germline CDR1 and CDR2: SGHDN and FVKESK. The CDR3 DNA reads as TGTGCCAGCAGCCGGGGGGGAGAGACCCAGTACTTC. Residues: CASSRGGETQYF.

Concerning this clone itself: It is unclear where the CDR3 begins or ends on the DNA, so no DNA is shown, and the CDR3 is as TCRdb lists it. The chain is built from TRBV13 and TRBJ1-1; the DNA was not compared with TRBD1, the D call given in the table. Germline V gene sequence: CDR1 PRHDT, CDR2 FYEKMQ (reference sequence). The CDR3 is 13 amino acids long, termini counted. The CDR3 protein is CASSFGQGAESFF.

The chain carries TRBV3-1 (or the pseudogene TRBV3-2) and TRBJ2-1; 15 bases map to TRBD2. Germline CDR1 reads LGHDT; CDR2 reads YNNKEL (reference sequence). The CDR3 consists of 16 residues. J gave up 5 bases and V 4 bases, and 3 bases lay outside the gene matches. DNA of the CDR3: TGTGCCAGCAGCCGGGGACTAGCGGGGGGCAACAATGAGCAGTTCTTC. Amino acid sequence: CASSRGLAGGNNEQFF.

The chain is built from TRBV5-5 and TRBJ2-1; the D is unclear. Germline CDR1 reads SGHKS; CDR2 reads YYEKEE (reference sequence). This CDR3 contains 14 residues. V gave up 0 bases and J gave up 5 bases, with 9 bases separating them. CDR3 DNA sequence: TGTGCCAGCAGCTTGGTTAGGTCAAACAATGAGCAGTTCTTC. It is translated as CASSLVRSNNEQFF. Using reference TRBV5-5 and TRBJ2-1 for the parts outside the CDR3, the full variable domain is DAGVTQSPTHLIKTRGQQVTLRCSPISGHKSVSWYQQVLGQGPQFIFQYYEKEERGRGNFPDRFSARQFPNYSSELNVNALLLGDSALYLCASSLVRSNNEQFFGPGTRLTVL.

The CDR3 here is CASSPGDWAYEQYF. CDR3 sequence (DNA): TGTGCCAGCTCCCCCGGGGATTGGGCCTACGAGCAGTACTTC. The chain uses TRBV18 and TRBJ2-7; perhaps TRBD2 as D (5 bases). This CDR3 is built from 14 residues. Trimming removed 6 bases at V and 2 bases at J, with 14 bases between. Germline loops: CDR1 KGHSH, CDR2 LQKENI.

The V and J genes are TRBV30 and TRBJ1-2; D is unclear. Germline assignment: CDR1 GTSNPN and CDR2 SVGIG (reference sequence). The CDR3 has 15 amino acids. V lost 3 bases and J 2 bases, leaving 16 bases between the germline ends. The CDR3 bases are TGTGCCTGGAGCCCAACGGGGAGCGGGAACTATGGCTACACCTTC. It translates to CAWSPTGSGNYGYTF. Full variable domain (outside the CDR3, taken from reference TRBV30 and TRBJ1-2): SQTIHQWPATLVQPVGSPLSLECTVEGTSNPNLYWYRQAAGRGLQLLFYSVGIGQISSEVPQNLSASRPQDRQFILSSKKLLLSDSGFYLCAWSPTGSGNYGYTFGSGTRLTVV.

This rearrangement joins TRBV6-2 or TRBV6-3 to TRBJ2-5; D gene uncertain. Trimming cost V 4 bases and J 5 bases, with 8 bases left between them. CDR1 and CDR2 from the germline V gene are MNHEY and SVGEGT. The CDR3 length is 12 residues. In DNA form, the CDR3 reads TGTGCCAGCAGTTTTTTGGGGGAGACCCAGTACTTC. This translates into CASSFLGETQYF.

The chain joins TRBV6-5 to TRBJ2-4, with TRBD1 as a possible D gene (5 bases). CDR3 length equals 14 residues. The germline V and J ends were trimmed by 7 bases and 9 bases, with 19 bases remaining between them. CDR1 and CDR2 from the germline V gene are MNHEY and SVGAGI. CDR3 DNA sequence: TGTGCCAGCATATCAGGGTCAGGGTACGGCATTCAGTACTTC. This translates into CASISGSGYGIQYF.

The CDR3 here is CASSLGQGNTIYF. In nucleotides, the CDR3 is TGTGCCAGCAGCTTGGGACAGGGAAACACCATATATTTT. The rearrangement joins TRBV7-9 to TRBJ1-3; 7 nucleotides agree with TRBD1. With 3 bases clipped from V and 4 bases from J, the junction kept 0 bases outside the gene matches. The CDR3 sequence is 13 residues long. Germline-derived CDR1 and CDR2 are SEHNR and FQNEAQ (reference sequence).

This rearrangement joins TRBV19 to TRBJ1-1, with 8 bases identical to TRBD1. Losses at the gene ends were 4 bases for V and 1 base for J; bases not matched to a gene: 2. There are 14 residues in the CDR3. Germline loops: CDR1 LNHDA, CDR2 SQIVND (reference sequence). This chain's CDR3 is CASSTDRGNTEAFF. In DNA, the CDR3 is TGTGCCAGTAGTACAGACAGGGGGAACACTGAAGCTTTCTTT. Complete variable domain (other parts from reference TRBV19 and TRBJ1-1): DGGITQSPKYLFRKEGQNVTLSCEQNLNHDAMYWYRQDPGQGLRLIYYSQIVNDFQKGDIAEGYSVSREKKESFPLTVTSAQKNPTAFYLCASSTDRGNTEAFFGQGTRLTVV.

This clone was seen only once. The chain couples TRBV6-5 to TRBJ2-2, with D perhaps TRBD2 (6 bases). The CDR3 loop spans 14 amino acids. Germline loops: CDR1 MNHEY, CDR2 SVGAGI. The V and J ends lost 2 bases and 4 bases respectively, with 8 bases between them. Here the CDR3 DNA reads TGTGCCAGCAGTTACGATAGCGGCACCGGGGAGCTGTTTTTT. It encodes CASSYDSGTGELFF.

This clone has more than one count but fewer than ten. V gene TRBV18 combines with J gene TRBJ1-2, with D unresolved. The CDR3 loop spans 14 amino acids. CDR1 and CDR2 (germline): KGHSH, LQKENI. V lost 6 bases and J 4 bases, leaving 15 bases between the germline ends. For the CDR3, the DNA is TGTGCCAGCTCTACCCTGAGGGAGGCCTATGGCTACACCTTC. It codes for CASSTLREAYGYTF.

J is TRBJ1-2 and V is TRBV2; D might be TRBD1 (5 bases). This CDR3 has 13 amino acids. V lost 6 bases, J lost 3 bases, and 11 bases lay in between. Germline V gene sequence: CDR1 SNHLY, CDR2 FYNNEI. CDR3 residues: CASRGAQDYGYTF. The CDR3 DNA follows: TGTGCCAGCAGAGGGGCGCAGGACTATGGCTACACCTTC.

This clone was observed a single time. The rearrangement uses TRBV6-1 and TRBJ1-5, with 7 bases identical to TRBD1. Germline-derived CDR1 and CDR2 are MNHNS and SASEGT. V shed 1 base and J 3 bases; nucleotides not matched to a gene: 3. This CDR3 has 15 residues. CDR3 nucleotide sequence: TGTGCCAGCAGTGAAGGCGGGACAGTCAATCAGCCCCAGCATTTT. Its translation is CASSEGGTVNQPQHF.

The V and J genes are TRBV5-6 and TRBJ1-1; 7 nucleotides match TRBD1. The CDR3 loop spans 16 amino acids. Germline CDR1 SGHDT, CDR2 YYEEEE. J lost 2 bases, V lost 5 bases, and 12 bases had no gene match. The CDR3 loop reads CASSHRLTGTNTEAFF. CDR3 sequence (DNA): TGTGCCAGCAGTCACCGCCTGACAGGGACTAACACTGAAGCTTTCTTT.

The rearrangement links TRBV12-3 or TRBV12-4 to TRBJ2-1; 8 bases are a match to TRBD1. The CDR3 length is 13 residues. J lost 7 bases, V lost 6 bases, and 5 bases had no gene match. Here the CDR3 DNA reads TGTGCCAGCAGCTCGGACAGGGTGAATGAGCAGTTCTTC. It yields the protein CASSSDRVNEQFF.

The V and J genes are TRBV5-4 and TRBJ2-3, with 12 bases fitting TRBD2. The CDR3 is made up of 18 amino acids. The V gene's germline CDR1 is SGHNT and CDR2 YYREEE (reference sequence). The junction had 11 bases not matched to a gene; V was cut back by 4 bases and J by 2 bases. This CDR3 is CASSPEGLAGGNTDTQYF. CDR3 sequence (DNA): TGTGCCAGCAGCCCCGAGGGTCTAGCGGGGGGGAACACAGATACGCAGTATTTT.

V usage is TRBV15 and J usage is TRBJ2-7, with 8 bases that match TRBD1. V lost 0 bases to trimming and J lost 3 bases; unmatched junction nucleotides: 4. The CDR3 runs to 15 residues. Germline CDR1 LNHNV, CDR2 YYDKDF (reference sequence). CDR3 in amino acids: CATSREAGGGYEQYF. As DNA, the CDR3 is TGTGCCACCAGCAGAGAGGCAGGGGGCGGCTACGAGCAGTACTTC.

The V gene is TRBV13, the J gene TRBJ2-3; 14 bases are shared with TRBD2. V dropped 5 bases and J dropped 7; count of bases not matched to a gene: 14. This CDR3 comprises 18 residues. The germline V gene encodes CDR1 PRHDT and CDR2 FYEKMQ (reference sequence). The CDR3 nucleotides are TGTGCCAGCAGCCGCCTCGGACTAGCGGGGGGCCGAGGAAATACGCAGTATTTT. It yields the protein CASSRLGLAGGRGNTQYF.

The rearrangement joins TRBV5-4 to TRBJ1-1; 7 bases match TRBD1. This CDR3 spans 13 amino acids. Germline-derived CDR1 and CDR2 are SGHNT and YYREEE (reference sequence). V gave up 4 bases and J gave up 2 bases; unmatched junction bases: 2. The CDR3 sequence: CASSRDSNTEAFF. The CDR3 DNA sequence: TGTGCCAGCAGCCGGGACAGTAACACTGAAGCTTTCTTT.

This clone appeared a few times. The chain has TRBV6-1 and TRBJ1-5; TRBD1 agrees at 8 bases. Trimming cost V 4 bases and J 6 bases; bases outside gene matches: 11. This CDR3 has 16 residues. The germline V gene has CDR1 MNHNS and CDR2 SASEGT. In DNA form, the CDR3 reads TGTGCCAGCAGTGCGCAGACAGGGGTTGGTGTTCAGCCCCAGCATTTT. It specifies CASSAQTGVGVQPQHF.

J is TRBJ2-2 and V is TRBV24-1; 7 bases are a match to TRBD1. J gave up 5 bases and V 5 bases, and 22 bases lay outside the gene matches. The CDR3 is 20 amino acids. CDR1 KGHDR and CDR2 SFDVKD come from the germline V gene. In nucleotides, the CDR3 is TGTGCCACCAGTGCATCCTCGGGACAGACAAAGGGGGTTAAAACCGGGGAGCTGTTTTTT. Its translation: CATSASSGQTKGVKTGELFF.

V is TRBV2 and J is TRBJ2-5; D possibly corresponds to TRBD1 (6 bases). This CDR3 is built from 15 residues. Trimming took off 7 bases at V and 4 bases at J, with 19 bases between the two ends. Per germline, CDR1 SNHLY and CDR2 FYNNEI. The chain's CDR3 is CASKGQGIVRETQYF. CDR3 in DNA: TGTGCCAGCAAAGGGCAGGGGATCGTTAGAGAGACCCAGTACTTC.

V gene TRBV10-3 combines with J gene TRBJ2-1, with 7 nucleotides matching TRBD2. V gave up 6 bases and J gave up 9 bases; unmatched junction bases: 23. The germline CDR1 and CDR2 sequences are ENHRY and SYGVKD. This CDR3 comprises 18 residues. In DNA form, the CDR3 reads TGTGCCATCAGGACCCCAACCAGGGAGGTCATCGGGGAGGGTGAGCAGTTCTTC. Its protein is CAIRTPTREVIGEGEQFF.

The rearrangement links TRBV5-6 to TRBJ2-5; weak D call: TRBD2 (6 bases). This CDR3 region has 15 residues. Trimming left V 3 bases short and J 5 bases short, with 17 bases between. The germline V gene encodes CDR1 SGHDT and CDR2 YYEEEE. The CDR3 bases are TGTGCCAGCAGCTCCTTTGGAGGGGTGATTGAGACCCAGTACTTC. Translating it yields CASSSFGGVIETQYF. The whole variable domain, filled in from reference TRBV5-6 and TRBJ2-5, reads DAGVTQSPTHLIKTRGQQVTLRCSPKSGHDTVSWYQQALGQGPQFIFQYYEEEERQRGNFPDRFSGHQFPNYSSELNVNALLLGDSALYLCASSSFGGVIETQYFGPGTRLLVL.

The chain employs TRBV6-5 and TRBJ1-6; D may be TRBD1 (5 bases). Germline V gene sequence: CDR1 MNHEY, CDR2 SVGAGI. Deletions cut 7 bases from V and 0 bases from J, with 10 bases between. This CDR3 is 15 amino acids long. Here the CDR3 DNA reads TGTGCCAGCAAGGAGGGGAGCTCCTATAATTCACCCCTCCACTTT. Residues: CASKEGSSYNSPLHF.

This clone was counted a single time. J is TRBJ1-5 and V is TRBV28; 7 bases fit TRBD1. CDR1 and CDR2 (germline): MDHEN, SYDVKM. The J segment lost 2 bases and the V segment lost 8 bases, leaving 9 bases of the junction unmatched. The CDR3 length is 15 residues. CDR3 DNA: TGTGCCAGCCATACGGAAGGACAGGGCAATCAGCCCCAGCATTTT. Its translation is CASHTEGQGNQPQHF.

The V gene is TRBV7-9, the J gene TRBJ1-5, with D possibly being TRBD1 (6 bases). The V gene's germline CDR1 is SEHNR and CDR2 FQNEAQ (reference sequence). The V and J ends lost 6 bases and 0 bases respectively, with 9 bases between them. The CDR3 contains 14 residues. CDR3 nucleotide sequence: TGTGCCAGCAGGCAACAGGGTAGCAATCAGCCCCAGCATTTT. The encoded protein is CASRQQGSNQPQHF.